The text below deals with one TCR beta chain. The germline V gene has CDR1 SNHLY and CDR2 FYNNEI. V shed 5 bases, J shed 9 bases, and the junction held 16 bases outside the gene matches. The CDR3 runs 16 residues. The data originate from a study of blood T cell repertoires in COVID-19. Sequencing was performed with immunoSEQ multiplex PCR; in TCRdb, only in-frame clones are kept and a portion is missing. The repertoire holds about 360,000 clones, with about 88% as singletons. The receptor was isolated from a woman aged 55-75 years with COVID-19, enrolled during active disease. Material: peripheral blood. The J gene is TRBJ2-4, the V gene TRBV2; 7 bases line up with TRBD2. The CDR3 here is CASSKETSLGGGIQYF. CDR3 DNA sequence: TGTGCCAGCAGTAAGGAGACTAGCTTGGGAGGTGGCATTCAGTACTTC.